A single sample gave rise to the 29 T cell receptor beta chains below, sequenced in a study of blood T cell repertoires in COVID-19. Sequencing was performed with immunoSEQ multiplex PCR; in TCRdb, only in-frame clones are kept and a portion is missing. The data hold some 130,000 clones, with roughly 90% observed a single time. The sample taken for sequencing was peripheral blood. The receptors stem from a man between 60 and 70 years old with COVID-19, enrolled during active disease.

V is TRBV24-1 and J is TRBJ1-4; 9 nucleotides match TRBD1. Germline V gene sequence: CDR1 KGHDR, CDR2 SFDVKD. With 9 bases clipped from V and 0 bases from J, the junction kept 7 bases outside the gene matches. The CDR3 is made up of 16 amino acids. CDR3 protein: CATRGDRDATNEKLFF. As DNA, the CDR3 is TGTGCCACCCGTGGGGACAGGGACGCAACTAATGAAAAACTGTTTTTT.

V gene TRBV10-2 combines with J gene TRBJ2-1; TRBD2 is a possible D gene (6 bases). Trimming shortened V by 6 bases and J by 7 bases, and 10 bases separated the two germline ends. The CDR3 sequence is 12 residues long. In germline, CDR1 is WSHSY, CDR2 SAAADI. CDR3 in amino acids: CASSSLANEQFF. CDR3 coding DNA: TGCGCCAGCAGCTCCCTAGCGAATGAGCAGTTCTTC.

This chain uses TRBV5-1 with TRBJ1-2, with D unclear. V shed 1 base and J shed 5 bases, with 15 bases lying between them. Germline V gene sequence: CDR1 SGHRS, CDR2 YFSETQ. The CDR3 sequence is 15 residues long. CDR3 sequence: CASSLNSGVGYGYTF. As DNA, the CDR3 is TGCGCCAGCAGCTTGAATTCCGGGGTCGGTTATGGCTACACCTTC.

The genes are TRBV11-2 and TRBJ2-3; a weak D match, TRBD2 (5 bases). This CDR3 contains 15 residues. In germline, CDR1 is SGHAT, CDR2 FQNNGV. Trimming shortened V by 3 bases and J by 3 bases, and 13 bases separated the two germline ends. The chain's CDR3 is CASSFPPGNTDTQYF. The CDR3 nucleotides are TGTGCCAGCAGCTTCCCTCCCGGGAATACAGATACGCAGTATTTT.

The genes are TRBV7-3 and TRBJ1-5; D uncertain. The germline V and J ends were trimmed by 2 bases and 4 bases, with 6 bases remaining between them. The germline V gene has CDR1 SGHTA and CDR2 FQGTGA. This CDR3 comprises 13 residues. The CDR3 loop reads CASSLDRNQPQHF. The CDR3 nucleotides are TGTGCCAGCAGCTTAGATAGAAATCAGCCCCAGCATTTT.

This chain uses TRBV5-6 with TRBJ1-2; 7 bases line up with TRBD1. There are 17 residues in the CDR3. Germline loops: CDR1 SGHDT, CDR2 YYEEEE. V was clipped by 4 bases and J by 4 bases; unmatched bases: 16. The CDR3 is CASSQIKGGKGVYGYTF. For the CDR3, the DNA is TGTGCCAGCAGCCAGATAAAAGGGGGCAAAGGGGTCTATGGCTACACCTTC.

V and J are TRBV5-8 and TRBJ2-5; TRBD2 aligns across 8 bases. Unmatched junction bases numbered 7, after V lost 3 bases and J lost 3 bases. The CDR3 has 15 amino acids. Germline loops: CDR1 SGHTS, CDR2 YDEGEE. CDR3 amino acids: CASSYGTRKEETQYF. In DNA, the CDR3 is TGTGCCAGCAGCTACGGGACTAGGAAGGAAGAGACCCAGTACTTC.

The chain has TRBV7-2 and TRBJ1-2; D remains ambiguous. The germline V and J ends were trimmed by 5 bases and 7 bases, with 14 bases remaining between them. The CDR3 covers 13 residues. Germline V gene lookup returns CDR1 SGHTA and CDR2 FQGNSA. This CDR3 is CASSPRRATGYTF. CDR3 nucleotide sequence: TGTGCCAGCAGCCCACGTCGAGCCACTGGCTACACCTTC.

The chain carries TRBV18 and TRBJ1-2; TRBD1 aligns across 9 bases. CDR1 and CDR2 from the germline V gene are KGHSH and LQKENI. Trimming removed 5 bases from V and 5 bases from J; junction bases left unmatched: 3. This CDR3 is built from 13 residues. CDR3 DNA: TGTGCCAGCTCAGCGGGACAGGGATATGGCTACACCTTC. Residues: CASSAGQGYGYTF.

V usage is TRBV7-2 and J usage is TRBJ2-5; 10 positions agree with TRBD1. This CDR3 is built from 16 residues. Germline V CDR1 and CDR2: SGHTA, FQGNSA. Losses at the gene ends were 1 base for V and 1 base for J; bases not matched to a gene: 3. CDR3 residues: CASSLERTGGQETQYF. The CDR3 DNA reads as TGTGCCAGCAGCTTAGAGAGGACAGGGGGCCAAGAGACCCAGTACTTC. The variable domain in full, with the rest retrieved from reference TRBV7-2 and TRBJ2-5, is GAGVSQSPSNKVTEKGKDVELRCDPISGHTALYWYRQSLGQGLEFLIYFQGNSAPDKSGLPSDRFSAERTGGSVSTLTIQRTQQEDSAVYLCASSLERTGGQETQYFGPGTRLLVL.

This clone occurred once. The V and J genes are TRBV3-1 (or the pseudogene TRBV3-2) and TRBJ2-5; 9 nucleotides line up with TRBD1. The CDR3 contains 13 residues. The ends lost 5 bases at V and 5 bases at J; junction bases unmatched: 3. The germline gives CDR1 LGHDT, CDR2 YNNKEL (reference sequence). The CDR3 region has the DNA TGTGCCAGCAGCAGGACAGGGGTTGAGACCCAGTACTTC. Protein product: CASSRTGVETQYF.

The J gene is TRBJ1-1, the V gene TRBV19; tentative D call: TRBD1 (6 bases). V dropped 6 bases and J dropped 1 base, with 12 bases sitting between them. Germline-derived CDR1 and CDR2 are LNHDA and SQIVND (reference sequence). The CDR3 sequence is 14 residues long. The CDR3 DNA reads as TGTGCCAGTAGCTCGGGACACCGGAACACTGAAGCTTTCTTT. Translation gives CASSSGHRNTEAFF. Variable domain in full (rest from reference TRBV19 and TRBJ1-1): DGGITQSPKYLFRKEGQNVTLSCEQNLNHDAMYWYRQDPGQGLRLIYYSQIVNDFQKGDIAEGYSVSREKKESFPLTVTSAQKNPTAFYLCASSSGHRNTEAFFGQGTRLTVV.

The CDR3 nucleotides read TGCGCCAGCAGCCAAGGGGCTAGCGGGACACCGTACCAAGAGACCCAGTACTTC. Translating it yields CASSQGASGTPYQETQYF. The chain recombines TRBV4-1 with TRBJ2-5; 9 bases match TRBD2. This CDR3 is 18 amino acids long. J lost 0 bases, V lost 1 base, and 9 bases had no gene match. Germline values: CDR1 MGHRA, CDR2 YSYEKL.

V gene TRBV19 combines with J gene TRBJ1-4, with no clear D. Germline values: CDR1 LNHDA, CDR2 SQIVND (reference sequence). V shed 7 bases and J shed 3 bases, with 9 bases lying between them. The CDR3 spans 13 residues. This chain's CDR3 is CASNNRANEKLFF. The DNA for the CDR3 is TGTGCCAGTAACAACAGAGCTAATGAAAAACTGTTTTTT.

The CDR3 sequence: CASSADSGNTIYF. In nucleotides, the CDR3 is TGCGCCAGCAGCGCAGACTCTGGAAACACCATATATTTT. This chain connects TRBV5-1 to TRBJ1-3, with no clear D. This CDR3 spans 13 amino acids. Deletions cut 4 bases from V and 0 bases from J, with 5 bases between. The germline V gene encodes CDR1 SGHRS and CDR2 YFSETQ.

The rearrangement joins TRBV30 to TRBJ1-1; 10 positions match TRBD1. V shed 3 bases and J 11 bases; nucleotides not matched to a gene: 9. Germline loops: CDR1 GTSNPN, CDR2 SVGIG (reference sequence). The CDR3 runs 13 residues. The CDR3 loop is CAWRGWTGGLAFF. In nucleotides, the CDR3 is TGTGCCTGGAGGGGCTGGACAGGGGGGCTGGCTTTCTTT.

The chain combines TRBV7-2 with TRBJ2-7; a weak D match, TRBD2 (6 bases). Trimming shortened V by 5 bases and J by 11 bases, and 22 bases separated the two germline ends. Germline V gene data show CDR1 as SGHTA and CDR2 as FQGNSA. The CDR3 has 14 amino acids. CDR3 bases: TGTGCCAGCAGCCCCCAGGGACTCGACTCCATTAAGTACTTC. It translates to CASSPQGLDSIKYF.

This sequence joins TRBV6-7 and TRBJ1-6; D is uncertain. TRBV6-7 is an ORF; its function is uncertain. The CDR3 runs to 16 residues. V was pared by 6 bases and J by 0 bases, with 12 bases between. The CDR3 loop is CASRLVESSYNSPLHF. The CDR3 nucleotides read TGTGCCAGCAGATTGGTTGAGAGCTCCTATAATTCACCCCTCCACTTT.

The CDR3 sequence is CASSLAGQGGNTEAFF. For the CDR3, the DNA is TGCGCCAGCAGCCTAGCTGGGCAGGGAGGGAACACTGAAGCTTTCTTT. The chain combines TRBV4-3 with TRBJ1-1; D may be TRBD1 (5 bases). The ends were cut back, 4 bases at V and 1 base at J, with 16 bases in the middle. There are 16 residues in the CDR3. The germline gives CDR1 LGHNA, CDR2 YSLEER.

The chain employs TRBV5-8 and TRBJ1-5; 8 bases map to TRBD1. The V gene's germline CDR1 is SGHTS and CDR2 YDEGEE. V lost 2 bases to trimming and J lost 6 bases; unmatched junction nucleotides: 4. The CDR3 spans 14 residues. CDR3 loop: CASSLQTGAQPQHF. The CDR3 region has the DNA TGTGCCAGCAGCTTACAGACAGGGGCTCAGCCCCAGCATTTT.

The genes are TRBV15 and TRBJ2-5; 7 positions match TRBD1. The length of the CDR3 is 15 residues. V lost 1 base, J lost 4 bases, and 6 bases stayed unmatched. CDR1 is LNHNV and CDR2 is YYDKDF in the germline V gene (reference sequence). CDR3 bases: TGTGCCACCAGCAGAGGAGGGGGCGGGTCAGAGACCCAGTACTTC. Residues: CATSRGGGGSETQYF.

In this sample, this clone turned up many times. Germline is not matched at one junction end, which may reflect a read error. V gene TRBV5-1 combines with J gene TRBJ1-4; weak D call: TRBD1 (5 bases). The length of the CDR3 is 12 residues. Germline CDR1 reads SGHRS; CDR2 reads YFSETQ. CDR3 sequence: CASSENHQGLVF. The CDR3 bases are TGCGCCAGCAGCGAAAACCACCAGGGACTGGTTTTT.

The chain employs TRBV6-5 and TRBJ2-7; a weak D match, TRBD1 (5 bases). The germline V gene has CDR1 MNHEY and CDR2 SVGAGI. V was shortened by 0 bases and J by 0 bases, with 12 bases between the two germline ends. The CDR3 is made up of 16 amino acids. The CDR3 DNA is TGTGCCAGCAGTTACTCTGGTCAGACAGCCTCCTACGAGCAGTACTTC. Translated, it gives CASSYSGQTASYEQYF.

V gene TRBV7-9 combines with J gene TRBJ1-1, with D uncertain. There are 12 residues in the CDR3. The V gene's germline CDR1 is SEHNR and CDR2 FQNEAQ (reference sequence). Trimming stripped 8 bases from V and 0 bases from J, with 7 bases between. The CDR3 is CASCGLNTEAFF. The CDR3 nucleotides read TGTGCCAGCTGCGGTCTGAACACTGAAGCTTTCTTT. The full variable domain, in which reference TRBV7-9 and TRBJ1-1 provide the parts outside the CDR3, is DTGVSQNPRHKITKRGQNVTFRCDPISEHNRLYWYRQTLGQGPEFLTYFQNEAQLEKSRLLSDRFSAERPKGSFSTLEIQRTEQGDSAMYLCASCGLNTEAFFGQGTRLTVV.

The V call is TRBV5-4, the J call TRBJ2-7, with TRBD2 as a possible D gene (6 bases). Germline lookup yields CDR1 SGHNT and CDR2 YYREEE (reference sequence). The CDR3 sequence is 15 residues long. Trimming removed 1 base from V and 0 bases from J, with 11 bases in between. This CDR3 reads CASSLSGGSSYEQYF. DNA for the CDR3: TGTGCCAGCAGCTTGTCTGGGGGGAGCTCCTACGAGCAGTACTTC.

This clone occurred many times. V gene TRBV14 combines with J gene TRBJ2-1; TRBD2 aligns across 9 bases. This CDR3 has 15 residues. After removal of 5 bases from V and 0 bases from J, the junction contained 2 bases not matched to a gene. Germline V gives CDR1 SGHDN, CDR2 FVKESK. The CDR3 loop is CASSGLAFSYNEQFF. The CDR3 bases are TGTGCCAGCAGCGGACTAGCGTTCTCCTACAATGAGCAGTTCTTC.

The chain combines TRBV7-9 with TRBJ2-7, with 9 positions matching TRBD1. V shed 5 bases and J 3 bases; nucleotides not matched to a gene: 8. The CDR3 has 15 residues. CDR1 and CDR2 from the germline V gene are SEHNR and FQNEAQ (reference sequence). The CDR3 DNA sequence: TGTGCCAGCAGCACGTACGGACAGGGGAACTACGAGCAGTACTTC. It encodes CASSTYGQGNYEQYF.

The chain joins TRBV5-6 to TRBJ1-2; a weak D match, TRBD1 (6 bases). The V end lost 3 bases, the J end lost 4 bases, and 16 bases lay between the germline ends. Germline loops: CDR1 SGHDT, CDR2 YYEEEE. The CDR3 has 15 residues. This CDR3 is CASSWGPETSYGYTF. CDR3 sequence (DNA): TGTGCCAGCAGCTGGGGGCCAGAGACGAGCTATGGCTACACCTTC.

The rearrangement uses TRBV29-1 and TRBJ1-6, with D hard to call. The CDR3 covers 12 residues. The germline CDR1 and CDR2 sequences are SQVTM and ANQGSEA. Trimming left V 5 bases short and J 7 bases short, with 9 bases between. In DNA form, the CDR3 reads TGCAGCGTTCTCGACGGGAATTCACCCCTCCACTTT. It translates to CSVLDGNSPLHF.